This T cell receptor (beta chain) was retrieved from a study of cytomegalovirus exposure and HLA in healthy donors. The primer mix had 60 Vbeta and 13 Jbeta primers. Produced via immunoSEQ multiplex PCR; TCRdb's table is partial and in-frame only. This table holds about 94,000 clones, 74% found once. Unrecorded immune exposures were likely, despite nominal health at sampling. Findings and caveats of the study: 87-base-pair reads could not separate some V segments, including TRBV6-2 and TRBV6-3.

The germline CDR1 and CDR2 sequences are DFQATT and SNEGSKA (reference sequence). Trimming removed 8 bases from V and 8 bases from J, with 15 bases in between. The CDR3 totals 11 residues. Comments on this clone: What it binds is unknown.

This receptor was obtained from a man younger than 45 in good health and CMV-seropositive. V gene TRBV20-1 combines with J gene TRBJ1-2; D gene uncertain. The source material was PBMCs. In DNA, the CDR3 is TGCAGTACCCCCAGGAGGAGGGGCTACACCTTC. Its translation is CSTPRRRGYTF.